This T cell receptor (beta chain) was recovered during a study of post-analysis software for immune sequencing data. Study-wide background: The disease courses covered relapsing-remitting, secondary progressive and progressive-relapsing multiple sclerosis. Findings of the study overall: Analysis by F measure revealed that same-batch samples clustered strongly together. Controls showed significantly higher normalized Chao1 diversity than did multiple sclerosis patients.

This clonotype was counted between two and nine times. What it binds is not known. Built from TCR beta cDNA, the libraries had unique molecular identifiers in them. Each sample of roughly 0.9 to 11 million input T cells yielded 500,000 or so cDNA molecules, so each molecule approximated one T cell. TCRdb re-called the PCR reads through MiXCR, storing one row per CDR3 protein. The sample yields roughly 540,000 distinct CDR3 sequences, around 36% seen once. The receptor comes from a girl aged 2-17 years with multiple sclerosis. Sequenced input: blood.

In nucleotides, the CDR3 is TGTGCCAGCAGTTACAGCTCAGGGACTGAAGGCTACACCTTC. This encodes CASSYSSGTEGYTF. The chain employs TRBV6-5 and TRBJ1-2; D is perhaps TRBD1 (5 bases). Trimming took 2 bases from V and 8 from J, leaving 15 bases between them. Germline assignment: CDR1 MNHEY and CDR2 SVGAGI. CDR3 size: 14 residues.